This TCR beta chain was sequenced during a study of T cell responses to AZD1222 COVID-19 vaccine. The CDR3 runs 14 residues. V shed 8 bases, J shed 2 bases, and the junction held 6 bases outside the gene matches. Germline loops: CDR1 KGHSH, CDR2 LQKENI. Profiled with immunoSEQ multiplex PCR; TCRdb holds only in-frame clones, not every one. Of around 100,000 clones listed, around 87% are singletons. General observations from the study: White British people made up most donors, females outnumbered males, and clonal diversity was possibly underestimated.

Comment on this clone: The antigen is unknown.

The TCR originated in an adult in good health. J is TRBJ1-5 and V is TRBV18; 7 bases match TRBD1. Source: peripheral blood, taken on day 0 of MenACWY control vaccination. Written as DNA, the CDR3 is TGTGCCAGCCGAGACAGGGTTGGCAATCAGCCCCAGCATTTT. Translating gives CASRDRVGNQPQHF.